Sequencing of this TCR beta chain was carried out in a study of T cells in Graves' hyperthyroidism and ophthalmopathy. At the level of the study: Before any treatment, at initial diagnosis, peripheral blood was collected.

General study findings and limits: The authors' 13 V-J model separated ophthalmopathy from stable hyperthyroidism.

Template material for amplifying TCR beta CDR3 regions consisted of RNA transcripts. First-round RT-PCR targeting the TCR CDR3 was performed with the HTBI primer set. MiXCR was run by TCRdb on the multiplex PCR reads, yielding one entry per CDR3 protein. The sample includes about 600,000 distinct CDR3 sequences, 11% to 15% of them seen just once. Turning to this clonotype: Its specificity is not known.

The study based diagnoses on clinical symptoms, serum thyroxine and TRAb, thyroid ultrasound and orbital computed tomography. Germline V gene lookup returns CDR1 LGHDT and CDR2 YNNKEL (reference sequence). The junction had 13 bases not matched to a gene; V was cut back by 3 bases and J by 5 bases. This CDR3 has 17 residues. The sequence derives from a woman between 18 and 30 years old with Graves' ophthalmopathy. V and J are TRBV3-1 and TRBJ2-4, with 7 bases identical to TRBD2. Sequences were obtained from blood. The CDR3 reads CASSQGTQSRGENIQYF. In DNA, the CDR3 is TGTGCCAGCAGCCAGGGGACTCAATCTCGGGGGGAAAACATTCAGTACTTC.